This T cell receptor (beta chain) stems from a study of vaccination effects on CD4 cells after COVID-19. This clone was observed a handful of times. Antigen: not known. V dropped 1 base and J dropped 4 bases, with 14 bases sitting between them. This CDR3 has 16 residues. Germline lookup yields CDR1 LGHDT and CDR2 YNNKEL (reference sequence). The data were produced by immunoSEQ multiplex PCR, yet TCRdb's version contains in-frame clones alone and is incomplete. The repertoire holds more than 65,000 clones, with approximately 81% as singletons. Notes on the study in general: Only 1 of 255 vaccine-induced clones from healthy vaccinees cross-reacted with common cold coronaviruses.

Pools of viral peptides were used by the ViraFEST assay to expand antigen-specific CD4+ T cells ahead of sequencing. The culture ran for about 11 days, and then CD4+ T cells were isolated. Of the BNT162b2 and mRNA-1273 vaccines, participants received two doses of one or the other. The TCR sequence derives from a human donor who received a COVID-19 vaccine. The material sequenced was CD4+ T cells from PBMCs cultured with HCoV-229E spike peptides, taken after COVID-19 vaccination. The gene calls are TRBV3-1 (or the pseudogene TRBV3-2) and TRBJ1-5, with D tentatively TRBD1 (5 bases). The CDR3 DNA follows: TGTGCCAGCAGCCAAGGGGAAGGGACCGAAAATCAGCCCCAGCATTTT. This gives the protein CASSQGEGTENQPQHF.